The T cell receptor (beta chain) under discussion was sequenced for a study of blood T cell repertoires in COVID-19 (dated by TCRdb to between 2020 and 2021). Context from the whole study: The collaborator samples originated in the United States, Italy and Spain and spanned the acute and convalescent phases of COVID-19. The material from the prospective study consisted of cDNA or gDNA derived from T cells, B-cell-depleted T cells, or PBMCs. Subjects who had been exposed to COVID-19, were actively infected with it, or had recovered from it provided the deeply sampled blood TCRbeta repertoires that made up the dataset. A freely available public database, intended as a resource for researchers studying the immune response to SARS-CoV-2, is where the repertoires were released. The samples were drawn from two sources: the first 160 participants of the ongoing ImmuneRACE study, and 950 to 1,500 subjects contributed by 6 global collaborators. Nearly every sample came with metadata listing a de-identified subject ID, COVID-19 status, age in years and sex. Where available, HLA class I and class II types were obtained from metadata supplied by the sample provider rather than from assay-based typing. Paper-wide results and their limitations: The quantity of clinical and demographic metadata differed by source and by participant and was supplied without curation.

Of note for this clone: The antigen it recognizes is unknown. No base quality information exists; no much larger clone differs at one position.

Collaborating institutions collected whole blood in K2EDTA tubes following their own protocols. For TCRbeta analysis, collaborators shipped samples as frozen whole blood, isolated PBMCs, or DNA extracted from either of those sample types. The immunoSEQ Assay, a bias-controlled multiplex PCR, was used to amplify TCRbeta CDR3 regions from genomic DNA. The authors' analysis ran thus. The number of nucleated cells in each sample was estimated from the amplification of reference gene primers within the assay. To quantify the absolute abundance of each unique TCRbeta CDR3 rearrangement, sequence reads were collapsed and filtered. For each sample, productive Simpson clonality was calculated by taking the square root of Simpson's diversity index across productive rearrangements. Sourced from immuneACCESS, this table was stored by TCRdb with only in-frame sequences that have V and J called. A share of the clones is absent; for the studies checked, an unresolved V gene accounts for under half, and the remainder has no known explanation. V and J calls and clone size are given by that table; D and trimming were obtained from the DNA. The sample table records 100,000 to 150,000 clones; 70% to 90% of these occur just once. The ten largest clones represent 1.5% of the sample.

From V the trimming removes 4 bases and from J it removes 3 bases, while the gene matches leave 10 bases of the junction unaccounted for. The CDR3 covers 15 residues, taking in both the cysteine and the phenylalanine. Only CDR3 DNA is held: 45 bases, read in frame from base 1. From a lookup of the germline V gene, CDR1 and CDR2 are SGHRS and YFSETQ. The source is a human donor in a cohort sampled during active COVID-19. Material: peripheral blood. The rearranged chain carries TRBV5-1 and TRBJ2-7; 7 central bases correspond to TRBD2. DNA sequence: TGCGCCAGCAGCCTGGGGCCAGCGGGAAACTACGAGCAGTACTTC. Its amino acids are CASSLGPAGNYEQYF. The CDR3, completed at both ends by the reference TRBV5-1 and TRBJ2-7 genes, gives the full variable domain KAGVTQTPRYLIKTRGQQVTLSCSPISGHRSVSWYQQTPGQGLQFLFEYFSETQRNKGNFPGRFSGRQFSNSRSEMNVSTLELGDSALYLCASSLGPAGNYEQYFGPGTRLTVT.